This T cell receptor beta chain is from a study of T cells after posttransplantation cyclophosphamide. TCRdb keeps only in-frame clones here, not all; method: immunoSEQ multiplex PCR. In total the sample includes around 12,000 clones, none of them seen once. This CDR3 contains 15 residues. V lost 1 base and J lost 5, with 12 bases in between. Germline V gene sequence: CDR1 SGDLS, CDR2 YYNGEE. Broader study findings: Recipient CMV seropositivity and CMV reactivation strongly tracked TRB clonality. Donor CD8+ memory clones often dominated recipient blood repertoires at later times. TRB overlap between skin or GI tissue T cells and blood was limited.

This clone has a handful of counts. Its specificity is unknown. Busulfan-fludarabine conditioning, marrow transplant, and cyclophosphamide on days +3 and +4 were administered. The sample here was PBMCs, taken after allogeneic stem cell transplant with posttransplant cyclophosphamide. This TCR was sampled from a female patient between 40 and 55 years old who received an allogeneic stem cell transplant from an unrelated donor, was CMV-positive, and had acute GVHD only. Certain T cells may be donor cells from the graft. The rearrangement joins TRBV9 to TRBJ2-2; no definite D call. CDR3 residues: CASSVIAAGTGELFF. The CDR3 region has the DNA TGTGCCAGCAGCGTAATCGCGGCCGGGACCGGGGAGCTGTTTTTT.